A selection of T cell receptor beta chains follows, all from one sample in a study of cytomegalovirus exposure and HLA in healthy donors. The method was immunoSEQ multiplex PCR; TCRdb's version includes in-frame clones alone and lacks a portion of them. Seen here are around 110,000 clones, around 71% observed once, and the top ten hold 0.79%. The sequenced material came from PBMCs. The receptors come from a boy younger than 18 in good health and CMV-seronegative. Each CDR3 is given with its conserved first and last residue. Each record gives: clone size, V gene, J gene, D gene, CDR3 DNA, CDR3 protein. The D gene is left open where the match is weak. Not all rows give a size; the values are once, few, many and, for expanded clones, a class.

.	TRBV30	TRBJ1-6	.	TGTGCCTGGAGCGGTACGTCTGGGGGAGGGTCACCCCTCCACTTT	CAWSGTSGGGSPLHF
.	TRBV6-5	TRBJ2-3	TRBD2	TGTGCCAGCAGTTACGCTAGCGGGGGGGTGGATACGCAGTATTTT	CASSYASGGVDTQYF
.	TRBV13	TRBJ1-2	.	TGTGCCAGCAGCACTAGACAGGCCGGGGGCTACACCTTC	CASSTRQAGGYTF
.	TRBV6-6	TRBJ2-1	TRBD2	TGTGCCAGCAGTTACGGCGGACTAGCGGCCAATGAGCAGTTCTTC	CASSYGGLAANEQFF
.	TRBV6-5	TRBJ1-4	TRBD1	TGTGCCAGCAGTCGGACAGGGCAGGACGAAAAACTGTTTTTT	CASSRTGQDEKLFF
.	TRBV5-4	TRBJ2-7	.	TGTGCCAGCAGCTGGAGGGGCGGGAAGGAGGGTCTGTACTTC	CASSWRGGKEGLYF
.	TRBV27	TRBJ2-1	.	TGTGCCAGCAGTTTTGCAGACAATGAGCAGTTCTTC	CASSFADNEQFF
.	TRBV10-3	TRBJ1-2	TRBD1	TGTGCCATCAGTGAGTTGAGGGGACAGGGGTACTATGGCTACACCTTC	CAISELRGQGYYGYTF
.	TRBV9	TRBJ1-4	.	TGTGCCAGCAGCCCCCGTTGGGAATCAGGGGTAGGTGAAAAACTGTTTTTT	CASSPRWESGVGEKLFF
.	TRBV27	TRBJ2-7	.	TGTGCCAGCCGGAAGTTAGGAGTCGCCGAGCAGTACTTC	CASRKLGVAEQYF
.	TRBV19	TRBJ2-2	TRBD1	TGTGCCAGTAGTTCCGGACAGGGGGCGGGCACCGGGGAGCTGTTTTTT	CASSSGQGAGTGELFF
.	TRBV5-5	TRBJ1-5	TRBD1	TGTGCCAGCAGCTGGGACAGGGCGCAGCCCCAGCATTTT	CASSWDRAQPQHF
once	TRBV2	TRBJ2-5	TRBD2	TGTGCCAGCAGTGGCGCTAGCGGGAGTTCTAAGACCCAGTACTTC	CASSGASGSSKTQYF
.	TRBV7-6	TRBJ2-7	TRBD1	TGTGCCAGCAGCTTAGGACCCCGCGGACAGGGATACGAGCAGTACTTC	CASSLGPRGQGYEQYF
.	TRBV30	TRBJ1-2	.	TGTGCCTGGAGAGGAGACAGGCGAGACTATGGCTACACCTTC	CAWRGDRRDYGYTF
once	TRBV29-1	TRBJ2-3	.	TGCAGCCTTAGGGGAACCGGAACAGGGTCAGATACGCAGTATTTT	CSLRGTGTGSDTQYF
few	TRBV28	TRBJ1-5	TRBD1	TGTGCCAGCAGTTTCACGACAGGGGCGGACCAGCCCCAGCATTTT	CASSFTTGADQPQHF
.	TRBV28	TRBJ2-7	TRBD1	TGTGCCAGCAGTCCCCCCCCGACAGGGATGAAATCCTACGAGCAGTACTTC	CASSPPPTGMKSYEQYF
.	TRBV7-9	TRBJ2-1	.	TGTGCCAGCAGCGTGGATAGAGTCGGGGAGCAGTTCTTC	CASSVDRVGEQFF
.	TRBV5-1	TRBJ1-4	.	TGCGCCAGCAGCTTGTGGGGGCCGGGGGAAAAACTGTTTTTT	CASSLWGPGEKLFF
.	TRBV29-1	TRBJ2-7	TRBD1	TGCAGCGTTGAACCAGGGGGCTTTGGCGAGCAGTACTTC	CSVEPGGFGEQYF
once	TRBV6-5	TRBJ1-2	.	TGTGCCAGCAGTCGAGAGAGAAGTGGCTACACCTTC	CASSRERSGYTF
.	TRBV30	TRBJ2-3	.	TGTGCCTTAGCGGCTAGCACAGATACGCAGTATTTT	CALAASTDTQYF
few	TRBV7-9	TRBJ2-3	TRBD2	TGTGCCAGCAGCGTAGGGACTAGCGGGACAGATACGCAGTATTTT	CASSVGTSGTDTQYF
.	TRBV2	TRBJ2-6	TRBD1	TGTGCCAGCAACACAGGGGTCTCTGGGGCCAACGTCCTGACTTTC	CASNTGVSGANVLTF
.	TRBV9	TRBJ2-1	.	TGTGCCAGCAGCGGAGGGCAGGTTGAGCAGTTCTTC	CASSGGQVEQFF
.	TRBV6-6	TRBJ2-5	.	TGTGCCAGCAGTTACCATTCTAGCAACGTTGGAGAGACCCAGTACTTC	CASSYHSSNVGETQYF
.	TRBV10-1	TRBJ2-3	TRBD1	TGCGCCAGCAGTGAGTGCCGACAGGGGGCATGCACAGATACGCAGTATTTT	CASSECRQGACTDTQYF
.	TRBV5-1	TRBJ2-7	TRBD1	TGCGCCAGCAGCTTGGGGGACAGGGTTTCCCACGAGCAGTACTTC	CASSLGDRVSHEQYF
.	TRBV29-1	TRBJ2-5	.	TGCAGCGTTGACAGCAGGGATGACCAAGAGACCCAGTACTTC	CSVDSRDDQETQYF
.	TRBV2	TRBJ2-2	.	TGTGCCAGCAGTGAAGTGACTAGAACCGGCGGGGAGCTGTTTTTT	CASSEVTRTGGELFF
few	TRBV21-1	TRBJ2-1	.	TGTGCCAGCAGCAAAATTCCCCCGAGTGAGCAGTTCTTC	CASSKIPPSEQFF
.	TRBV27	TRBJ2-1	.	TGTGCCAGCAGTCCCCTTACTAGTCGCGATGAGCAGTTCTTC	CASSPLTSRDEQFF
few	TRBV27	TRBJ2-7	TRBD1	TGTGCCAGCAGTCCCGGGACAGGGGTCAACGAGCAGTACTTC	CASSPGTGVNEQYF
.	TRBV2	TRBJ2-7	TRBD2	TGTGCCAGCAGTGAGACTAGCCTCTCCTACGAGCAGTACTTC	CASSETSLSYEQYF
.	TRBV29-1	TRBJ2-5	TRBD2	TGCAGCGTTGAAGATCCGCCGGGGGGAGGGGAGACCCAGTACTTC	CSVEDPPGGGETQYF
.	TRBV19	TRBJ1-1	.	TGTGCCAGTAGTACTAGCAGGAGTAGTGAAGCTTTCTTT	CASSTSRSSEAFF
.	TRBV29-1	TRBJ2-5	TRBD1	TGCAGCGTCGGACAGGGTGGAGAGACCCAGTACTTC	CSVGQGGETQYF
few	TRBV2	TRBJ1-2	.	TGTGCCAGCGGGGGCAACTATGGCTACACCTTC	CASGGNYGYTF
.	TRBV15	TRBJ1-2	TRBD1	TGTGCCACCAGCGGATACCGGGACAGGAACTATGGCTACACCTTC	CATSGYRDRNYGYTF
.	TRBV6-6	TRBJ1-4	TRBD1	TGTGCCAGCAGTGACCGACAGGGTTGGAGTGAAAAACTGTTTTTT	CASSDRQGWSEKLFF
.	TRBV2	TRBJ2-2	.	TGTGCCAGCAGTGTGTTCTGGGACACGAACACCGGGGAGCTGTTTTTT	CASSVFWDTNTGELFF
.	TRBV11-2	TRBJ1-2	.	TGTGCCGGGGGGGATGGCTATGGCTACACCTTC	CAGGDGYGYTF
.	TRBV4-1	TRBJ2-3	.	TGCGCCAGCAGCCAAGTTCTCCTCCATACGCAGTATTTT	CASSQVLLHTQYF
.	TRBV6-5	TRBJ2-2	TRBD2	TGTGCCAGCAGGCCATTAGCGGGAGACGGGGAGCTGTTTTTT	CASRPLAGDGELFF
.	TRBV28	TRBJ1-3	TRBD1	TGTGCCAGCAGTCAACAGGGGCAAGGAAACACCATATATTTT	CASSQQGQGNTIYF
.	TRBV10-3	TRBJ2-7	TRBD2	TGTGCCATCAGTGAGCCTGGGCTAGCGGGAGCCTACGAGCAGTACTTC	CAISEPGLAGAYEQYF
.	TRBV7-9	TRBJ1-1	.	TGTGCCAGCAGACGCGTTGAGCCGGGACACTTCCCTGAAGCTTTCTTT	CASRRVEPGHFPEAFF
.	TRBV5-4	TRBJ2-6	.	TGTGCCAGCAGCTTGAGAGGCTCTGGGGCCAACGTCCTGACTTTC	CASSLRGSGANVLTF
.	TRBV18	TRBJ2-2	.	TGTGCCAGCTCACCGGAACGGACAACGAACACCGGGGAGCTGTTTTTT	CASSPERTTNTGELFF
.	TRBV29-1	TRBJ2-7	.	TGCAGCGGACGGGGGACCTACGAGCAGTACTTC	CSGRGTYEQYF
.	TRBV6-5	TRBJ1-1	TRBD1	TGTGCCAGCAGTTACTCGAGACAGGGGAACACTGAAGCTTTCTTT	CASSYSRQGNTEAFF